This entry features one T cell receptor beta chain sequence. Its cognate antigen has yet to be identified. Base qualities were left out, and no much larger clone turns up one base away. Taken with the paper, the label for treatment or condition translates to: about 20 received Ad26.COV2.S at low or high dose, single or two shots; roughly five received placebo; per-sample allocation not given. Repertoires of vaccine and placebo recipients were sequenced from samples collected on day 63 after the first injection. Cohort 1b enrolled fewer than 30 adults aged 18-55 years at a single site in Boston, USA, between 29 July and 7 August 2020. Ad26.COV2.S was a replication-incompetent adenovirus type 26 vector expressing a prefusion-stabilized SARS-CoV-2 spike protein from the original Wuhan strain. This record comes from a study of Ad26.COV2.S vaccination and SARS-CoV-2 variants (dated by TCRdb to about 2021). Study-level background: Vaccine-arm donors were drawn from COV1001, a multicentre, randomized, double-blind, placebo-controlled phase I-IIa trial of Ad26.COV2.S in healthy adults. Ad26.COV2.S was administered intramuscularly at 5 x 10^10 or 1 x 10^11 viral particles, either as a single shot or as two shots given 56 days apart. TCRbeta repertoire sequencing was used to assess the specificity and breadth of SARS-CoV-2-reactive T cell receptors after Ad26.COV2.S vaccination. The TCR-sequenced set comprised about 32 samples: around 20 Ad26.COV2.S vaccine recipients, 5 placebo recipients and 8 SARS-CoV-2 convalescent individuals. Participants in the trial were split at random into five groups of five each, receiving low-dose or high-dose Ad26.COV2.S once or twice, or else placebo on both occasions. Investigators remained blinded to trial group allocation during experiments and outcome assessment. What the work shows at the level of the full study, not this receptor alone: The study was not powered to compare responses between vaccine doses or regimens. After vaccination, spike-specific CD8+ and CD4+ T cell responses were reported to show substantial breadth. It was noted by the authors that total T cell responses may have been underestimated by the TCR breadth and depth analyses. Comparable non-spike TCR breadth was observed between vaccine and placebo recipients, consistent with only spike being contained in the vaccine. Spike-specific TCR breadth was higher in Ad26.COV2.S recipients than in placebo recipients (P = 0.0014).

Trimming accounts for 0 bases at V and 8 bases at J, while the number of junction bases matched to no gene is 11. The CDR3 holds 16 amino acids from the cysteine to the phenylalanine. Of all the DNA, just the CDR3 is kept, 48 bases in frame from base 1. CDR1 and CDR2, looked up from the germline V gene, are SGDLS and YYNGEE. TCRbeta CDR3 regions were sequenced with the immunoSEQ Assay. After extraction, genomic DNA underwent amplification by bias-controlled multiplex PCR, followed by high-throughput sequencing. The authors' pipeline ran thus. To quantify the absolute abundance of each unique TCRbeta CDR3 region, sequences were collapsed and filtered. T cell fraction was estimated by normalizing TCRbeta template counts to usable DNA, which was measured by amplifying reference genes present in all nucleated cells. Repertoire TCRs were annotated as SARS-CoV-2-specific by exact matching of V gene, CDR3 amino acid sequence and J gene to a known reactive TCR set. The reference SARS-CoV-2 TCR set came from MIRA and was filtered for enrichment in COVID-19-positive ImmuneCODE repertoires, removing public or cross-reactive TCRs. Drawing on the MIRA antigens, annotated TCRs were analysed further at the level of specific ORF or position within ORF. Breadth was defined as the number of annotated unique rearrangements divided by the total number of unique productive rearrangements, and depth was defined as the summed frequency of the annotated unique rearrangements. Two-sided Wilcoxon rank-sum tests were applied when comparing TCR breadth between groups. TCRdb stores this immuneACCESS table with in-frame sequences only. Part of the clones is absent; in the studies checked, under half of the shortfall reflects unresolved V genes, and no reason is known for the rest. Clone size and the V and J calls come from that table; the DNA yielded D and trimming. The sample yields about 440,000 clones; 90% were counted once. Together, the top ten hold around 4.5% of the sample.

Recombination joined TRBV9 with TRBJ2-1; 7 middle bases align to TRBD1. This clonotype was sampled from a person aged 18-65 years who received the Ad26.COV2.S COVID-19 vaccine or a placebo. The sample consisted of peripheral blood, taken in a trial of Ad26.COV2.S vaccine versus placebo. The DNA reads TGTGCCAGCAGCGTAGACGGACAGGATGATTTTCATGAGCAGTTCTTC. This is translated as CASSVDGQDDFHEQFF.